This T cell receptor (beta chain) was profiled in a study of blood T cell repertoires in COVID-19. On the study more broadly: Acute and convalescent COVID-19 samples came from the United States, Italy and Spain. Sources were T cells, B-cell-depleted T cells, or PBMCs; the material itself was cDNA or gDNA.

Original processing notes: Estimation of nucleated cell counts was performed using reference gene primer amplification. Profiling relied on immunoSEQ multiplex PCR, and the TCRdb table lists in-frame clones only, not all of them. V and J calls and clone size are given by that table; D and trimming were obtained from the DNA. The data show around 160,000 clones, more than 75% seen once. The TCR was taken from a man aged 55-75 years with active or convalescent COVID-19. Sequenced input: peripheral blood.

The CDR3 protein is CASTQAVEAFF. Written as DNA, the CDR3 is TGTGCCAGCACCCAGGCAGTTGAAGCTTTCTTT. This chain joins TRBV12-3 or TRBV12-4 and TRBJ1-1; D is unclear. The V gene lost 7 bases and the J gene lost 7 bases, with 10 bases spanning the gap. There are 11 residues in the CDR3.